This T cell receptor beta chain was retrieved from a study of T cells in Graves' hyperthyroidism and ophthalmopathy. The V gene's germline CDR1 is MNHEY and CDR2 SVGAGI. The CDR3 has 12 amino acids. V dropped 4 bases and J dropped 5 bases, with 6 bases sitting between them. This clonotype was picked up many times. Graves' hyperthyroidism showing no ophthalmopathy progression within 18 months was considered stable. The patients, who ranged from 18 to 65 in age, presented with newly diagnosed hyperthyroidism lasting under 2 months. Exclusions: uncontrolled infection, other autoimmune disease, pregnancy, lactation. The PBMCs were taken from about 10 ml of fresh peripheral blood. Amplification yielded TCR beta CDR3 regions, with RNA transcripts as the source. TCR CDR3 underwent first-round RT-PCR with the HTBI primer set. Via MiXCR, TCRdb re-called the multiplex PCR reads, giving one row per CDR3 protein. This table has roughly 710,000 distinct CDR3 sequences, around a third appearing once.

This rearrangement joins TRBV6-5 to TRBJ1-5, with D unresolved. This clonotype originated in a woman in her 40s with Graves' hyperthyroidism. Material: blood. The CDR3 DNA reads TGTGCCAGCAGTTCACGAGATCAGCCCCAGCATTTT. The encoded protein is CASSSRDQPQHF.